This T cell receptor (beta chain) is from a study of cytomegalovirus exposure and HLA in healthy donors. Notes on the study in general: Cytomegalovirus status was reportedly diagnosed by the classifier with high specificity and sensitivity. Altogether, 150 to 200 TCR beta chains were recorded as cytomegalovirus-associated.

TCRdb keeps only in-frame clones here, not all; method: immunoSEQ multiplex PCR. The repertoire holds approximately 100,000 clones, with around 93% as singletons. CDR3 length: 17 residues. Trimming at V came to 2 bases and at J to 1 base, leaving 6 bases not matched to a gene. The V gene's germline CDR1 is SGHAT and CDR2 FQNNGV. A word on this clone: Its target is unknown.

Sequences were obtained from PBMCs. The receptor comes from a woman aged 25-40 years in good health and CMV-seropositive. This rearrangement joins TRBV11-2 to TRBJ2-2; 8 bases fit TRBD1. CDR3: CASSLLTGTGNTGELFF. DNA for the CDR3: TGTGCCAGCAGCTTACTTACCGGGACAGGGAACACCGGGGAGCTGTTTTTT.